The following is a T cell receptor beta chain sequence with its context. Its antigen is unidentified. The CDR3 covers 16 residues. Germline V gene data show CDR1 as MGHDK and CDR2 as SYGVNS. V was cut by 5 bases and J by 1 base, with 17 bases left in between. Data came from immunoSEQ multiplex PCR; TCRdb stores just in-frame clones and leaves some out. The sample includes over 850,000 clones, 70% to 80% of them seen just once. The entry originates in a study of shared clonotypes between healthy human individuals. Study outcomes and limitations: Measured sharing among donors was expected to vary with sequencing depth. Though the depth was large, rarefaction showed that sorted-subset sequencing was incomplete.

The V gene is TRBV25-1, the J gene TRBJ1-1; no firm D call. Specimen: memory CD4+ T cells from PBMCs. Specified subset: CD45RA-negative fraction. The receptor's source is a young man in good health. Some clones in this sample may be carry-over from other donors' samples. The DNA for the CDR3 is TGTGCCAGCAGTTTGGGCGTTACCCGGGGGAACACTGAAGCTTTCTTT. This codes for CASSLGVTRGNTEAFF.